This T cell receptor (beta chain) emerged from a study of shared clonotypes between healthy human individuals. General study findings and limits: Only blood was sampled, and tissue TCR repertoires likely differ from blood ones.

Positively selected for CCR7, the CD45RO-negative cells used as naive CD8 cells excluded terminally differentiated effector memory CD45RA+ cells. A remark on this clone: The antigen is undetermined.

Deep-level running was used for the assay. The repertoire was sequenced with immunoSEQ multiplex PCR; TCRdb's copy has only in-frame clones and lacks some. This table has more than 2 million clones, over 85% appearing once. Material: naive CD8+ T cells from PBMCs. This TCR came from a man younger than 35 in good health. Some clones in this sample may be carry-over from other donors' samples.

The CDR3 region is CARSRADHEQYF. The DNA of the CDR3 is TGCGCCAGGTCCCGGGCGGACCACGAGCAGTACTTC. The chain is built from TRBV4-1 and TRBJ2-7; D call uncertain. Germline V gene lookup returns CDR1 MGHRA and CDR2 YSYEKL. This CDR3 spans 12 amino acids. V lost 9 bases and J lost 5, with 14 bases in between.